Sequencing of this T cell receptor (beta chain) was carried out in a study of blood T cell repertoires in COVID-19. In the original processing: Reference gene primers were amplified, and this amplification served to estimate nucleated cell counts. Clones were read by immunoSEQ multiplex PCR, and TCRdb kept only the in-frame ones, dropping some. V, J and clone size derive from that table, while D and trimming were established from the DNA sequence. The data hold over 250,000 clones, with around four fifths observed a single time. J was trimmed by 5 bases and V by 2 bases; bases with no gene match: 8. Germline assignment: CDR1 LGHDT and CDR2 YNNKEL (reference sequence). The CDR3 is made up of 15 amino acids.

What was sequenced was peripheral blood. This clonotype was sampled from a woman in her forties or fifties who had recovered from COVID-19. J is TRBJ2-5 and V is TRBV3-1 (or the pseudogene TRBV3-2); 7 positions agree with TRBD2. The CDR3 spells CASSQSGTLGETQYF. The CDR3 DNA reads TGTGCCAGCAGCCAAAGCGGGACCCTGGGGGAGACCCAGTACTTC.